This T cell receptor (beta chain) was sequenced during a study of T-cell memory formation after mild COVID-19. This clonotype showed up just a few times. TCRdb passed the 5' RACE reads through MiXCR, listing each CDR3 protein once. The repertoire holds about 600,000 distinct CDR3 sequences, with less than 25% as singletons. The CDR3 loop spans 13 amino acids. Germline V CDR1 and CDR2: LNHDA, SQIVND (reference sequence). Trimming took off 4 bases at V and 7 bases at J, with 14 bases between the two ends. The sequence came from an adult woman who had mild COVID-19 (a few samples of this study predate the infection). Cell type and time point are not known. The sequencing sample was made of PBMCs or a T cell subset sorted from them (not recorded which). The rearrangement links TRBV19 to TRBJ2-7; D is unclear. The CDR3 loop is CASSTRDRLEQYF. The DNA for the CDR3 is TGTGCCAGTAGTACCCGAGACCGGCTAGAGCAGTACTTC.